This record covers a single T cell receptor beta chain. The antigen it recognizes is unknown. Base qualities are not at hand, and no much larger clone is one base apart. This entry belongs to a study of immune evolution from preneoplasia to lung adenocarcinoma listed by TCRdb under 2021. About the investigation overall: HLA loss of heterozygosity was seen in roughly 7%, 15% and 33% of AIS, MIA and ADC lesions, and in no AAH lesions. The study profiled immune contexture across lung adenocarcinoma precursors and invasive adenocarcinoma using immune gene expression, TCR sequencing and multiplex immunofluorescence. Resected precursor lesions (AAH, AIS, MIA) and invasive adenocarcinomas were compared against paired morphologically normal lung tissue. The sample size depended on which specimens were available, not on a prior power calculation. Whole exome sequencing and methylation data from the same cohort of nodules were integrated with the immune data. The overall cohort was made up of some 49 patients with pulmonary nodules who had surgical resection. The TCR sequencing data were obtained from 45 to 55 patients. It was reported in the study that 100 to 110 samples were used for TCR sequencing. POLYSOLVER was used to infer Class I HLA alleles from exome data, while LOHHLA was used to detect allele-specific HLA loss.

The junction shows trimming of 2 bases on V and 2 bases on J, and the gene matches do not reach 5 bases of it. The CDR3, cysteine through phenylalanine, is 18 amino acids long. Of the read, only the CDR3 DNA is kept; its 54 bases are in frame from base 1. In the germline V gene, CDR1 corresponds to MDHEN and CDR2 to SYDVKM. Study-level results and caveats: The findings rested on association rather than direct causation, and larger cohorts with long-term follow-up and longitudinal biopsies were considered necessary. Because all patients came from Japan and China, whether the findings apply to Western populations was uncertain. Compared with EGFR-mutant or double wild-type lesions, KRAS-mutant nodules had the highest T cell clonality. Normal lung had the highest top T cell clone frequencies, which appeared to decline progressively from AAH through AIS, MIA and invasive adenocarcinoma. Normal lung showed the highest clonality, whereas later-stage lesions appeared to have higher T cell density and diversity but lower clonality.

Resection was performed on patients in Japan or China between the mid-2010s and the late 2010s. Histologic diagnosis of each case was confirmed independently by two lung cancer pathologists on H&E slides. To enrich premalignant or tumor cells for nucleic acid extraction, macro-dissection was performed after pathologic assessment. FFPE tissue was used for DNA isolation with the AllPrep DNA/RNA FFPE Kit. The immunoSEQ hsTCRbeta Kit was used to sequence TCR beta CDR3 regions from DNA. The published analysis was carried out like this. TCR sequencing data were analysed with the ImmunoSEQ Analyzer. T cell clonality was defined as 1 minus Pielou's evenness computed on productive rearrangements. To measure T cell diversity, the inverse Simpson index was applied to productive templates. T cell density was TCR beta template counts normalized to usable DNA, estimated by amplifying and sequencing housekeeping genes. Two-sided Kruskal-Wallis tests were used to compare TCR metrics across histologic stages. Held by TCRdb, this immuneACCESS table contains in-frame sequences only and omits some clones. Under half of the omission traces to an unresolved V gene where checked; the cause of the rest is unknown. V, J and clone size are those of that table, while D and trimming were read from the DNA. The sample table contains about 14,000 clones; only one count was recorded for roughly 80% of them. The ten largest clones represent roughly 4.9% of the sample.

This sequence was found in an older person with lung adenocarcinoma. The V and J genes are TRBV28 and TRBJ2-6, with 11 bases in between that match TRBD2. The specimen was FFPE minimally invasive lung adenocarcinoma tissue. Reading the label with the study, this specimen's cell subset or site is: micro-invasive lung adenocarcinoma (MIA). The nucleotides read TGTGCCAGCAGTTTAGGTAGCGGGAGGGCAACTGGGGCCAACGTCCTGACTTTC. It is translated as CASSLGSGRATGANVLTF.